This T cell receptor (beta chain) was obtained from a study of Ad26.COV2.S vaccination and SARS-CoV-2 variants. Findings and caveats of the study: Placebo recipients had lower spike-specific TCR breadth than vaccine recipients. Breadth of non-spike TCRs did not differ between vaccinees and placebo recipients. Total T cell responses may have been underestimated by the TCR breadth and depth analyses.

A word on this clone: Its antigen is undetermined. The junction departs from germline at one end; a sequencing error may be responsible.

This CDR3 has 12 amino acids. Per germline, CDR1 MGHDK and CDR2 SYGVNS. The protocol was immunoSEQ multiplex PCR, while the TCRdb copy is restricted to in-frame clones and leaves out a portion. The repertoire holds just over 350,000 clones, with 92% as singletons. This specimen consisted of peripheral blood, obtained after recovery from COVID-19. The sequence derives from a human donor who had recovered from COVID-19. This chain connects TRBV25-1 to TRBJ2-3, with a possible D match to TRBD1 (5 bases). The CDR3 nucleotides read TGTGCCAGTGCACAGGACACAGATATGCAGTATTTT. Residues: CASAQDTDMQYF.